The sequence of this T cell receptor (beta chain) was determined in a study of T cell responses to AZD1222 COVID-19 vaccine. Details on this clone: Antigen unknown.

V lost 5 bases and J lost 9, with 11 bases in between. This CDR3 is 13 amino acids long. The assay was immunoSEQ multiplex PCR, and TCRdb's table has in-frame clones only and misses some. The table includes over 65,000 clones, under 95% detected once. Notes on the study in general: Reportedly, nearly half the spike-specific TCRs target unmutated variant regions. The number of AZD1222 recipients seropositive at baseline was only 6 or 7. Females made up more of the donors, who were largely white British, and clonal diversity may have come out too low. Spike as a whole was targeted by vaccine-associated CD4 TCRs, dominant at 160-218 and 743-854.

This receptor was obtained from an adult in good health. Source: peripheral blood, taken on day 0 of MenACWY control vaccination. The chain uses TRBV12-3 or TRBV12-4 and TRBJ1-6; unclear D gene. CDR3 in DNA: TGTGCCAGCAGTCCTGAAACGAGTTCACCCCTCCACTTT. Protein: CASSPETSSPLHF.